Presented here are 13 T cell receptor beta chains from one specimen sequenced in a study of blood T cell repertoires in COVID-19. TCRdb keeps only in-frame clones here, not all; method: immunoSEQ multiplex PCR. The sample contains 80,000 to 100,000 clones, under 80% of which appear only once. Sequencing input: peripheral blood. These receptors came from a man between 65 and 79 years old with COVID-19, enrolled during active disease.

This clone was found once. The CDR3 DNA reads TGTGCCAGCAGCTTAGGTAGCGGGAGTAATCAAGAGACCCAGTACTTC. It encodes CASSLGSGSNQETQYF. The chain is built from TRBV4-2 and TRBJ2-5; 9 bases line up with TRBD2. Germline V gene sequence: CDR1 LGHNA, CDR2 YNFKEQ. The CDR3 covers 16 residues. Unmatched junction bases numbered 9, after V lost 5 bases and J lost 2 bases.

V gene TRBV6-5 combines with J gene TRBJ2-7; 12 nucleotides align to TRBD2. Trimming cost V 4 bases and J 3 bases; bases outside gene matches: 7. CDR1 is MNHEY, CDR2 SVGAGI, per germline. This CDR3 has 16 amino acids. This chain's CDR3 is CASSFRTSGNHYEQYF. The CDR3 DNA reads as TGTGCCAGCAGTTTCCGGACTAGCGGGAACCACTACGAGCAGTACTTC.

The CDR3 region has the DNA TGTGCCAGCAGCCGCAAGGGACAGGGGATTTCCCAGCCCCAGCATTTT. It yields the protein CASSRKGQGISQPQHF. The chain couples TRBV7-2 to TRBJ1-5; 10 positions agree with TRBD1. Germline V lookup: CDR1 SGHTA, CDR2 FQGNSA. This CDR3 is built from 16 residues. Unmatched junction bases numbered 11, after V lost 5 bases and J lost 7 bases.

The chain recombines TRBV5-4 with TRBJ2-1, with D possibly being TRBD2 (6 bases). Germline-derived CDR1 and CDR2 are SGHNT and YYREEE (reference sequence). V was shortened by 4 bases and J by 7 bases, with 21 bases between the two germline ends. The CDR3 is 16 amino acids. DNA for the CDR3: TGTGCCAGCAGCGGTGGCGGCGGGAATGGGTTGAATGAGCAGTTCTTC. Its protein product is CASSGGGGNGLNEQFF. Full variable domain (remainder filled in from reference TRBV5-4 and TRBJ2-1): ETGVTQSPTHLIKTRGQQVTLRCSSQSGHNTVSWYQQALGQGPQFIFQYYREEENGRGNFPPRFSGLQFPNYSSELNVNALELDDSALYLCASSGGGGNGLNEQFFGPGTRLTVL.

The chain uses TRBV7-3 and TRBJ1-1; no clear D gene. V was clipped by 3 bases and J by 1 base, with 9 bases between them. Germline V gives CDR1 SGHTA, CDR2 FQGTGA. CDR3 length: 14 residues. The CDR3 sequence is CASSLEGGNTEAFF. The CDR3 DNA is TGTGCCAGCAGCTTGGAGGGAGGGAACACTGAAGCTTTCTTT.

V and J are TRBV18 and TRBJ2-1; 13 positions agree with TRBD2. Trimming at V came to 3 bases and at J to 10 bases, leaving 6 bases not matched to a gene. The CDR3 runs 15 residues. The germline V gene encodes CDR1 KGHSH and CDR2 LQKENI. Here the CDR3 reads CASSPRLAGGHEQFF. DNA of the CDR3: TGTGCCAGCTCACCCCGACTAGCGGGAGGTCACGAGCAGTTCTTC.

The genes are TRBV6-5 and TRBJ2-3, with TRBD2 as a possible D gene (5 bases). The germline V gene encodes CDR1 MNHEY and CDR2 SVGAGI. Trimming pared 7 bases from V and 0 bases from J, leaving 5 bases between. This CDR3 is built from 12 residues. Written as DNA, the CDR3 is TGTGCCAGCACGGGAAGCACAGATACGCAGTATTTT. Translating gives CASTGSTDTQYF.

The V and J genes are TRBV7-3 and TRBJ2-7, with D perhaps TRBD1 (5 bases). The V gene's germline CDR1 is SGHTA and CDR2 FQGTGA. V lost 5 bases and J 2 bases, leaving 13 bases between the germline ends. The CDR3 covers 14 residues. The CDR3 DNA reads TGTGCCAGCAGCCCCCGCAGGGCGGCCTACGAGCAGTACTTC. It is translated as CASSPRRAAYEQYF.

This CDR3 is CASSVGLAVSRTDTQYF. The CDR3 nucleotides are TGTGCCAGCAGCGTCGGACTAGCGGTCTCCCGCACAGATACGCAGTATTTT. This chain connects TRBV9 to TRBJ2-3; 10 bases are shared with TRBD2. The germline V gene has CDR1 SGDLS and CDR2 YYNGEE. V trimming: 2 bases; J trimming: 1 base; junction bases outside the gene matches: 7. This CDR3 contains 17 residues.

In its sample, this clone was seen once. This CDR3 is CASSFFLAESSYEQYF. The CDR3 DNA follows: TGTGCCAGCAGCTTTTTCCTAGCGGAGAGCTCCTACGAGCAGTACTTC. V usage is TRBV7-8 and J usage is TRBJ2-7; 7 bases match TRBD2. This CDR3 comprises 16 residues. Germline V gene lookup returns CDR1 SGHVS and CDR2 FQNEAQ. With V trimmed by 3 bases and J by 0 bases, 8 bases remained unmatched.

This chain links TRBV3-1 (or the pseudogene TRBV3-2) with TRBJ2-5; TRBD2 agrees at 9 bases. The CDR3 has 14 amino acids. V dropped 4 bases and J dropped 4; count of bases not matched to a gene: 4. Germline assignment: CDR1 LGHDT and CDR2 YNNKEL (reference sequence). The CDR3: CASSLNSGRETQYF. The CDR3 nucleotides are TGTGCCAGCAGCCTAAATAGCGGGAGAGAGACCCAGTACTTC.

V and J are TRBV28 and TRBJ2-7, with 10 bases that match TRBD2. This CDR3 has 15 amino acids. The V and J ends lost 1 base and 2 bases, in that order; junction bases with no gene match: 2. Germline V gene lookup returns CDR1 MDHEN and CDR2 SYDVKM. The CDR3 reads CASSLSSGRPYEQYF. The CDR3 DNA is TGTGCCAGCAGTTTATCTAGCGGGAGACCCTACGAGCAGTACTTC.

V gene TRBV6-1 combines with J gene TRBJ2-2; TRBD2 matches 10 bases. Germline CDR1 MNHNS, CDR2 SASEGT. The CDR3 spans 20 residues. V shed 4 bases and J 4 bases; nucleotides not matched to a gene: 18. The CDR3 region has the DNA TGTGCCAGCAGTGCAGAGCGGGAGGGCCTAGGATTTTCTCGCACCGGGGAGCTGTTTTTT. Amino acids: CASSAEREGLGFSRTGELFF.